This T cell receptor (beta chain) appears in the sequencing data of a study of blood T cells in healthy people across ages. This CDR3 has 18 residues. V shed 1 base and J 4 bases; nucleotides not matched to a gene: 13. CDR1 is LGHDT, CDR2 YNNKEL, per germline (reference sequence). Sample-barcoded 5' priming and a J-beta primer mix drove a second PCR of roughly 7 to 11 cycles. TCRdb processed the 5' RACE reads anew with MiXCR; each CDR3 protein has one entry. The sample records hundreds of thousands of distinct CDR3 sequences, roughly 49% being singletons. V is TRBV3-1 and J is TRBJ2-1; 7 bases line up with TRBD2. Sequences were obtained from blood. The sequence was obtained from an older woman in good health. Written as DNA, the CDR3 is TGTGCCAGCAGCCAAGCCGGTGCTAGCGGACTAAAATACAATGAGCAGTTCTTC. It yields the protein CASSQAGASGLKYNEQFF.